Listed below are T cell receptor beta chains from one sample, sequenced in a study of cytomegalovirus exposure and HLA in healthy donors. Assay used: immunoSEQ multiplex PCR; TCRdb lists only in-frame clones, some missing. The table counts about 190,000 clones; around 0.95% lies in the top ten. The material sequenced was PBMCs. All receptors come from a woman aged 25 to 45 in good health and CMV-seropositive. Both conserved end residues are part of each CDR3. Each record gives: CDR3 DNA, CDR3 protein, D gene, J gene, V gene, CDR3 length. D genes are given only for firm matches.

TGCGCCAGCAGCTGGACTAGCGGGGGTACGCAGTATTTT,CASSWTSGGTQYF,TRBD2,TRBJ2-3,TRBV5-1,13
TGTGCCAGCAGCGTAACAGACGGTCAAGAGACCCAGTACTTC,CASSVTDGQETQYF,-,TRBJ2-5,TRBV9,14
TGTGCCAGCAGCTTAGGGTTCGGGACAAACTATGGCTACACCTTC,CASSLGFGTNYGYTF,-,TRBJ1-2,TRBV7-9,15
TGTGCCAGCAGCCAAGCCGGGACAGGGAACCCATATGGCTACACCTTC,CASSQAGTGNPYGYTF,TRBD1,TRBJ1-2,TRBV4-2,16
TGCGCCAGCAGCTACCTAGCGGGAGGGGCCTACGAGCAGTACTTC,CASSYLAGGAYEQYF,TRBD2,TRBJ2-7,TRBV5-1,15
TGTGCCAGCGGTGTCCAGGAACCTGGAAACACCATATATTTT,CASGVQEPGNTIYF,-,TRBJ1-3,TRBV2,14
TGTGCCAGCACGGCCAGGGCCCAAGAGACCCAGTACTTC,CASTARAQETQYF,-,TRBJ2-5,TRBV7-2,13
TGTGCCAGCAGTTACTCGAGAGTAGCGGGGTACAATGAGCAGTTCTTC,CASSYSRVAGYNEQFF,TRBD2,TRBJ2-1,TRBV6-5,16
TGTGCCAGCAGTTACGGTTCGGGTTCCGGGAAACTGTTTTTT,CASSYGSGSGKLFF,-,TRBJ1-4,TRBV6-6,14
TGTGCCAGCAGTGACCCGGGACAGGCCCTGTTAGGCTACACCTTC,CASSDPGQALLGYTF,TRBD1,TRBJ1-2,TRBV25-1,15
TGTGCCAGCAGACAAGACGGACAGGGCGAGGGGCAGCCCCAGCATTTT,CASRQDGQGEGQPQHF,TRBD1,TRBJ1-5,TRBV28,16
TGTGCCAGCAGGACAGGGCCAGCCAAAAACATTCAGTACTTC,CASRTGPAKNIQYF,TRBD1,TRBJ2-4,TRBV27,14
TGTGCCAGTAGCTACAGGGGGCTTGGAAACACCATATATTTT,CASSYRGLGNTIYF,TRBD1,TRBJ1-3,TRBV19,14
TGCGCCAGCAGCCAAGATCCGGTTGCGAACACTGAAGCTTTCTTT,CASSQDPVANTEAFF,-,TRBJ1-1,TRBV4-1,15
TGTGCCAGCGTCGGGACAGGGACTTTTTCACCCCTCCACTTT,CASVGTGTFSPLHF,TRBD1,TRBJ1-6,TRBV2,14
TGTGCCAGCTCCCCCAGACAGGGGGCAAATCAGCCCCAGCATTTT,CASSPRQGANQPQHF,TRBD1,TRBJ1-5,TRBV18,15
TGCGCCAGCAGCCTGGTGTTGACAGGGGGGACAGATACGCAGTATTTT,CASSLVLTGGTDTQYF,TRBD1,TRBJ2-3,TRBV4-1,16
TGTGCCACCAGCAGAATGCGGGGGGGCACCAATGAGCAGTTCTTC,CATSRMRGGTNEQFF,TRBD2,TRBJ2-1,TRBV15,15
TGTGCCAGCAGATTGGACAGGAGTGGCTACACCTTC,CASRLDRSGYTF,TRBD1,TRBJ1-2,TRBV5-4,12
TGTGCCACCAGCAGGGACCCCCGTTTAGCGGCCCGAAGGGATGAGCAGTTCTTC,CATSRDPRLAARRDEQFF,-,TRBJ2-1,TRBV15,18
TGTGCCAGCAGAAATAGCGGACTATCCTACAATGAGCAGTTCTTC,CASRNSGLSYNEQFF,-,TRBJ2-1,TRBV6-5,15
TGCGCCAGCAGCTTGGGGGTCAGCGGGCTGAGCTCCTACGAGCAGTACTTC,CASSLGVSGLSSYEQYF,-,TRBJ2-7,TRBV5-1,17
TGCAGCGTTGAGGGGACAGGGTACGAGCAGTACTTC,CSVEGTGYEQYF,TRBD1,TRBJ2-7,TRBV29-1,12
TGTGCCAGCAGCCAACAGAACAACTATGGCTACACCTTC,CASSQQNNYGYTF,-,TRBJ1-2,TRBV7-9,13
TGTGCCAGCAGTTCAAGGGACAGGGTTAACGGTGGCTACACCTTC,CASSSRDRVNGGYTF,TRBD1,TRBJ1-2,TRBV6-5,15
TGTGCCTGGAGTGTACAAGCGGGCCCATACGAGCAGTACTTC,CAWSVQAGPYEQYF,-,TRBJ2-7,TRBV30,14
TGTGCCAGCTGGGCAGGGAACTCCTACGAGCAGTACTTC,CASWAGNSYEQYF,-,TRBJ2-7,TRBV6-5,13
TGTGCCAGCGCCCAGGTCGATGAGCAGTTCTTC,CASAQVDEQFF,-,TRBJ2-1,TRBV27,11
TGCGCCAGCAGCCAAGTGGTCGGGGGGGCCTACGAGCAGTACTTC,CASSQVVGGAYEQYF,TRBD2,TRBJ2-7,TRBV4-1,15
TGTGCCTGGAGTGACCGACTAGCGGGAGTCTACGAGCAGTACTTC,CAWSDRLAGVYEQYF,TRBD2,TRBJ2-7,TRBV30,15
TGTGCCAGCAGCCCCGGAGACGGTAACACTGAAGCTTTCTTT,CASSPGDGNTEAFF,-,TRBJ1-1,TRBV4-2,14
TGTGCCAGCCGGGACAGTTACACAGATACGCAGTATTTT,CASRDSYTDTQYF,TRBD1,TRBJ2-3,TRBV27,13
TGTGCCAGCAGTACGGGGGGGGTGTCTGGCTACACCTTC,CASSTGGVSGYTF,-,TRBJ1-2,TRBV28,13
TGCAGCGTTCGGGAGAGCTCCTACAATGAGCAGTTCTTC,CSVRESSYNEQFF,-,TRBJ2-1,TRBV29-1,13
TGTGCCAGCAGTCCCCCGGCCACTAGCTCCTACGAGCAGTACTTC,CASSPPATSSYEQYF,-,TRBJ2-7,TRBV6-1,15
TGTGCCAGCAGCTTACGGGGGAATCAGCCCCAGCATTTT,CASSLRGNQPQHF,-,TRBJ1-5,TRBV7-2,13
TGTGCCAGCAGCTTACTCGCCGGGACAGGGGTCGAGCAGTACTTC,CASSLLAGTGVEQYF,TRBD1,TRBJ2-7,TRBV7-8,15
TGTGCCAGCAGCCCCAACGGAGGGTTCAGCGGAAACACCATATATTTT,CASSPNGGFSGNTIYF,-,TRBJ1-3,TRBV7-6,16
TGTGCCAGCAGCCTCGGGACAGGGCCTCAGCCCCAGCATTTT,CASSLGTGPQPQHF,TRBD1,TRBJ1-5,TRBV9,14
TGTGCCAGCAGCCCTCTCGGCGGCGGGTTCGGTGACTACAATGAGCAGTTCTTC,CASSPLGGGFGDYNEQFF,-,TRBJ2-1,TRBV13,18
TGCAGCGTTGCGGCAGGGGCCGCTTTCTTT,CSVAAGAAFF,-,TRBJ1-1,TRBV29-1,10
TGTGCCAGCACGGCAGCGAGCTCTGGAAACACCATATATTTT,CASTAASSGNTIYF,-,TRBJ1-3,TRBV28,14
TGTGCCTGGCGTGGACAGCTGATGAACACTGAAGCTTTCTTT,CAWRGQLMNTEAFF,-,TRBJ1-1,TRBV30,14
TGTGCCTGGAGTGTAGTCGTGCGGGGAAATGCTCTCCACTTT,CAWSVVVRGNALHF,-,TRBJ1-6,TRBV30,14
TGCGCCAGCAGCTTGGCCCCGGACATTTCCTACGAGCAGTACTTC,CASSLAPDISYEQYF,-,TRBJ2-7,TRBV5-1,15
TGTGCCAGCACCCAGGGGGACAGGGGATCCTATAATTCACCCCTCCACTTT,CASTQGDRGSYNSPLHF,TRBD1,TRBJ1-6,TRBV2,17
TGTGCCAGCAGCTTCTCCCGGGACTCGAATACGCAGTATTTT,CASSFSRDSNTQYF,-,TRBJ2-3,TRBV7-2,14
TGCGCCAGCAGCCTAGAAGCAAGCGGGTACAATGAGCAGTTCTTC,CASSLEASGYNEQFF,-,TRBJ2-1,TRBV5-1,15
TGTGCCATCAGTGATAATGGCGGGAGTAAGGTCTTC,CAISDNGGSKVF,TRBD2,TRBJ2-1,TRBV10-3,12
TGTGCCAGCAGCGTAGGGACAGTCTCTGGAAACACCATATATTTT,CASSVGTVSGNTIYF,-,TRBJ1-3,TRBV9,15
TGTGCCAGCAGGGAACTAGCGGGAGTAAACAATGAGCAGTTCTTC,CASRELAGVNNEQFF,TRBD2,TRBJ2-1,TRBV2,15
TGTGCCAGCAGTTTCCCAGGCGCCGGTCAGCCCCAGCATTTT,CASSFPGAGQPQHF,-,TRBJ1-5,TRBV28,14
TGTGCCAGCAGCGTAGTCGGTCAGAACACTGAAGCTTTCTTT,CASSVVGQNTEAFF,-,TRBJ1-1,TRBV9,14
TGTGCCAGCAGTTACGATCCGGTTGGGAACACTGAAGCTTTCTTT,CASSYDPVGNTEAFF,-,TRBJ1-1,TRBV6-5,15
TGTGCCAGCAGTGAAGCATCAACGGGTTACGAGCAGTACTTC,CASSEASTGYEQYF,-,TRBJ2-7,TRBV2,14
TGTGCCAGCTCACCAACAGGGACTGGAAACACCATATATTTT,CASSPTGTGNTIYF,-,TRBJ1-3,TRBV18,14